The 21 T cell receptor beta chains given below trace back to one sample, sequenced in a study of shared clonotypes between healthy human individuals. The protocol was immunoSEQ multiplex PCR, while the TCRdb copy is restricted to in-frame clones and leaves out a portion. This sample has about 2.2 million clones, with roughly 95% found just once. Naive-designated CD8 cells lacked CD45RO, were positively enriched for CCR7, and omitted terminally differentiated effector memory CD45RA+ cells. The sample comprised naive CD8+ T cells from PBMCs. The source is a young man in good health. Some clones in this sample may be carry-over from other donors' samples.

DNA for the CDR3: TGTGCCAGCAGTTACCTCGGGACTAGCGGGAGTAAGAGCACAGATACGCAGTATTTT. Residues: CASSYLGTSGSKSTDTQYF. The chain carries TRBV28 and TRBJ2-3; 14 bases are shared with TRBD2. Germline CDR1 is MDHEN and CDR2 is SYDVKM. CDR3 length: 19 amino acids. J was trimmed by 0 bases and V by 4 bases; bases with no gene match: 9.

This clone has more than one count but fewer than ten. The V gene is TRBV18, the J gene TRBJ2-1; perhaps TRBD1 as D (7 bases). The germline V and J ends were trimmed by 2 bases and 7 bases, with 18 bases remaining between them. CDR3 length: 16 residues. Germline-derived CDR1 and CDR2 are KGHSH and LQKENI. The CDR3 DNA reads as TGTGCCAGCTCACCAGGTCAGGGGGGAAGATGGAATGAGCAGTTCTTC. Amino acids: CASSPGQGGRWNEQFF.

The CDR3 is CASSELESPITEAFF. As DNA, the CDR3 is TGTGCCAGCAGTGAATTGGAGTCCCCCATAACTGAAGCTTTCTTT. The V and J genes are TRBV25-1 and TRBJ1-1; no clear D gene. CDR3 length: 15 amino acids. Germline assignment: CDR1 MGHDK and CDR2 SYGVNS. V was clipped by 1 base and J by 5 bases, with 14 bases between them.

The V and J genes are TRBV9 and TRBJ1-2; D not resolved. Germline CDR1 and CDR2: SGDLS and YYNGEE. The CDR3 covers 16 residues. V gave up 3 bases and J gave up 2 bases, with 17 bases separating them. The CDR3 here is CASSAPVEGRNYGYTF. The CDR3 DNA follows: TGTGCCAGCAGCGCCCCCGTTGAAGGCCGGAACTATGGCTACACCTTC.

Regarding this clone: This same CDR3 is encoded by further DNA sequences in the sample. The chain is built from TRBV15 and TRBJ1-1, with D hard to call. CDR3 length equals 13 residues. CDR1 is LNHNV and CDR2 is YYDKDF in the germline V gene (reference sequence). Trimming took 1 base from V and 3 from J, leaving 6 bases between them. The CDR3 protein is CATSRGRDTEAFF. In DNA form, the CDR3 reads TGTGCCACCAGCAGAGGTAGAGACACTGAAGCTTTCTTT.

This sequence joins TRBV30 and TRBJ1-5; possible D gene TRBD1, 5 bases. In germline, CDR1 is GTSNPN, CDR2 SVGIG (reference sequence). The CDR3 covers 14 residues. V lost 2 bases and J 5 bases, leaving 13 bases between the germline ends. CDR3 sequence: CAWSSGRGDQPQHF. CDR3 bases: TGTGCCTGGAGTTCCGGCCGGGGGGATCAGCCCCAGCATTTT.

The chain is built from TRBV10-1 and TRBJ1-2; no reliable D call. Germline CDR1 is WNHNN and CDR2 is SYGVQD (reference sequence). This CDR3 has 20 amino acids. Deletions cut 3 bases from V and 4 bases from J, with 30 bases between. CDR3 loop: CASSDLKKALTWDDGYGYTF. The CDR3 DNA reads TGCGCCAGCAGTGATTTGAAGAAGGCCCTCACCTGGGATGATGGCTATGGCTACACCTTC.

The rearrangement joins TRBV4-1 to TRBJ1-1; 9 nucleotides agree with TRBD1. The CDR3 loop spans 17 amino acids. J gave up 0 bases and V 4 bases, and 9 bases lay outside the gene matches. Per the germline V gene, CDR1 is MGHRA and CDR2 is YSYEKL. The DNA for the CDR3 is TGCGCCAGCAGCCTTCAATGGACAGGGGAAATGAACACTGAAGCTTTCTTT. Translating gives CASSLQWTGEMNTEAFF.

The CDR3 loop reads CASGLEGLAGLNEQFF. As DNA, the CDR3 is TGTGCTAGTGGTTTAGAAGGACTAGCGGGACTCAATGAGCAGTTCTTC. The chain links TRBV12-5 to TRBJ2-1; 12 bases are shared with TRBD2. The length of the CDR3 is 16 residues. The V and J ends lost 3 bases and 6 bases, in that order; junction bases with no gene match: 6. Germline lookup yields CDR1 LGHNT and CDR2 FRNRAP. Using reference TRBV12-5 and TRBJ2-1 for the parts outside the CDR3, the full variable domain is DARVTQTPRHKVTEMGQEVTMRCQPILGHNTVFWYRQTMMQGLELLAYFRNRAPLDDSGMPKDRFSAEMPDATLATLKIQPSEPRDSAVYFCASGLEGLAGLNEQFFGPGTRLTVL.

This clone was counted only a few times. The sample has other DNA sequences that encode this CDR3 too. The chain has TRBV9 and TRBJ2-2; D possibly corresponds to TRBD1 (5 bases). Germline CDR1 reads SGDLS; CDR2 reads YYNGEE. V lost 7 bases to trimming and J lost 1 base, with 8 bases between them. The CDR3 spans 13 residues. CDR3 amino acids: CASSQGNTGELFF. CDR3 nucleotides: TGTGCCAGCTCTCAGGGGAACACCGGGGAGCTGTTTTTT.

This rearrangement joins TRBV5-8 to TRBJ2-7, with D tentatively TRBD2 (5 bases). Germline CDR1 SGHTS, CDR2 YDEGEE. The CDR3 spans 15 residues. The V and J ends lost 4 bases and 0 bases respectively, with 14 bases between them. The CDR3 loop reads CASSTPGIPSYEQYF. The CDR3 DNA reads TGTGCCAGCAGCACCCCCGGGATCCCCTCCTACGAGCAGTACTTC.

The chain joins TRBV9 to TRBJ1-2; D possibly corresponds to TRBD1 (6 bases). V lost 10 bases to trimming and J lost 5 bases, with 18 bases between them. There are 13 residues in the CDR3. In germline, CDR1 is SGDLS, CDR2 YYNGEE. Here the CDR3 reads CASGAGELYGYTF. The CDR3 DNA follows: TGTGCCTCCGGGGCAGGGGAGTTGTATGGCTACACCTTC.

This sequence joins TRBV7-9 and TRBJ2-3; TRBD1 might be the D (6 bases). CDR1 is SEHNR, CDR2 FQNEAQ, per germline (reference sequence). The CDR3 is 12 residues long. The germline V and J ends were trimmed by 3 bases and 14 bases, with 15 bases remaining between them. The CDR3 spells CASSFTGWSWYF. CDR3 nucleotides: TGTGCCAGCAGCTTTACAGGGTGGTCCTGGTATTTT. The variable domain in full, with the rest retrieved from reference TRBV7-9 and TRBJ2-3, is DTGVSQNPRHKITKRGQNVTFRCDPISEHNRLYWYRQTLGQGPEFLTYFQNEAQLEKSRLLSDRFSAERPKGSFSTLEIQRTEQGDSAMYLCASSFTGWSWYFGPGTRLTVL.

The rearrangement joins TRBV6-6 to TRBJ1-5, with D possibly being TRBD1 (5 bases). Trimming took 6 bases from V and 5 from J, leaving 14 bases between them. The germline V gene encodes CDR1 MNHNY and CDR2 SVGAGI (reference sequence). The CDR3 contains 14 residues. The CDR3 reads CASSPSGGHQPQHF. The CDR3 region has the DNA TGTGCCAGCAGCCCGTCCGGGGGTCATCAGCCCCAGCATTTT.

The CDR3 sequence is CAPGSGQYF. The CDR3 DNA is TGTGCCCCCGGATCTGGGCAGTACTTC. The chain is built from TRBV28 and TRBJ2-7; D is undetermined. V lost 11 bases to trimming and J lost 9 bases, with 11 bases between them. This CDR3 contains 9 residues. The V gene's germline CDR1 is MDHEN and CDR2 SYDVKM.

The V call is TRBV5-1, the J call TRBJ2-1, with 11 bases lining up with TRBD2. Germline V gives CDR1 SGHRS, CDR2 YFSETQ. The CDR3 loop spans 19 amino acids. Trimming cost V 4 bases and J 0 bases; bases outside gene matches: 12. CDR3 residues: CASSLPEITSGSSYNEQFF. The CDR3 DNA follows: TGCGCCAGCAGCCTGCCCGAAATCACTAGCGGGAGCTCCTACAATGAGCAGTTCTTC.

This chain uses TRBV19 with TRBJ1-1; D is undetermined. V was shortened by 0 bases and J by 1 base, with 9 bases between the two germline ends. Germline V gene sequence: CDR1 LNHDA, CDR2 SQIVND (reference sequence). The CDR3 runs 15 residues. Written as DNA, the CDR3 is TGTGCCAGTAGTATAGATAGGGTGGCGAACACTGAAGCTTTCTTT. Amino acids: CASSIDRVANTEAFF.

The chain joins TRBV6-1 to TRBJ2-3, with D perhaps TRBD1 (6 bases). The germline CDR1 and CDR2 sequences are MNHNS and SASEGT. The CDR3 has 15 residues. V was cut by 0 bases and J by 1 base, with 8 bases left in between. Here the CDR3 reads CASSEATGGTDTQYF. CDR3 nucleotides: TGTGCCAGCAGTGAAGCGACAGGAGGCACAGATACGCAGTATTTT.

The chain couples TRBV27 to TRBJ2-7; D possibly matches TRBD1 or TRBD2 (5 bases each). Between the trimmed V and J ends, which lost 6 bases and 1 base, there was a span of 16 bases. CDR3 size: 15 residues. Looked up from germline, CDR1 is MNHEY and CDR2 is SMNVEV (reference sequence). The CDR3: CASSQPGDGSYEQYF. The CDR3 region has the DNA TGTGCCAGCAGCCAGCCTGGGGACGGGTCCTACGAGCAGTACTTC.

A word on this clone: This sample also contains other DNA sequences that code for the same CDR3. This sequence joins TRBV29-1 and TRBJ2-2; D not certain. The CDR3 loop spans 13 amino acids. In germline, CDR1 is SQVTM, CDR2 ANQGSEA. V was shortened by 4 bases and J by 2 bases, with 8 bases between the two germline ends. The chain's CDR3 is CSVVEGNTGELFF. The DNA of the CDR3 is TGCAGCGTTGTGGAAGGTAACACCGGGGAGCTGTTTTTT.

The CDR3 spells CASSYSRGGTGEKLFF. The CDR3 bases are TGTGCCAGCAGTTACTCCCGTGGCGGAACGGGTGAAAAACTGTTTTTT. The chain carries TRBV6-5 and TRBJ1-4; D call uncertain. CDR3 length: 16 residues. The germline V gene has CDR1 MNHEY and CDR2 SVGAGI. V was trimmed by 0 bases and J by 7 bases, leaving 15 bases between them.